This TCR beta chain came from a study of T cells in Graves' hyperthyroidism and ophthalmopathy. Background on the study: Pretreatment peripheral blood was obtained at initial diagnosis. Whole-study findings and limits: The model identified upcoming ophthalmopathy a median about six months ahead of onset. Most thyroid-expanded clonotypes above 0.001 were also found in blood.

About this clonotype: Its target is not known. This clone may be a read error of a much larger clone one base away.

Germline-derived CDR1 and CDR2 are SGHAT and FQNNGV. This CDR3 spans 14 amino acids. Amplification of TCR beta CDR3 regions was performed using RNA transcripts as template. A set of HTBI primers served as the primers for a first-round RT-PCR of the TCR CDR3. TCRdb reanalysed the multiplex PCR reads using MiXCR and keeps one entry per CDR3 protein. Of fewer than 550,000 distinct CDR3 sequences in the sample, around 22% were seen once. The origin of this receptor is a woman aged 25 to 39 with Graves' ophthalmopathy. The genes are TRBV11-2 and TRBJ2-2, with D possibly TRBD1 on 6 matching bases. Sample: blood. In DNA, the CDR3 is TGTGCCAGCAGCTTATCCCAGGGGACCGTGGAGCTGTTTTTT. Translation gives CASSLSQGTVELFF.